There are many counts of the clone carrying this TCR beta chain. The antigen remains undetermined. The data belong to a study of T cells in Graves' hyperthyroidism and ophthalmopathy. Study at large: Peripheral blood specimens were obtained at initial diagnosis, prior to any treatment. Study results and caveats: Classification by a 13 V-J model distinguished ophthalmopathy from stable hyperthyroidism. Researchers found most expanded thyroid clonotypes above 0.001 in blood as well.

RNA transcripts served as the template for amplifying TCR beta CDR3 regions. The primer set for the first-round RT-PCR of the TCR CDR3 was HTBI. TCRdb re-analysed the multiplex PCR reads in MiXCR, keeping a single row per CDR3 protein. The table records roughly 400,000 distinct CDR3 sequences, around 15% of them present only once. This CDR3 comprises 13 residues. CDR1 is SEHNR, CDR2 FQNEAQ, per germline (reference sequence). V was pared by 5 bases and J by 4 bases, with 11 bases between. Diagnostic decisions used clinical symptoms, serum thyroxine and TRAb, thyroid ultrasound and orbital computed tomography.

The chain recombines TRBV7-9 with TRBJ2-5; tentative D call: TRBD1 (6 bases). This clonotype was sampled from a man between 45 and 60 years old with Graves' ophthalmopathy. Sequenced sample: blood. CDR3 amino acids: CASSGTTIETQYF. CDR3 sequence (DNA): TGTGCCAGCAGCGGGACAACCATAGAGACCCAGTACTTC.